The next 17 T cell receptor beta chains were all read from a single sample in a study of cytomegalovirus exposure and HLA in healthy donors. The PCR made use of 60 Vbeta and 13 Jbeta primers. TCRdb's table, derived via immunoSEQ multiplex PCR, lists solely in-frame clones and lacks some. The sample yields some 120,000 clones, around 75% seen once. Sequenced: PBMCs. These receptors originate from a woman aged 25 to 39 in good health and CMV-seronegative.

The chain is built from TRBV19 and TRBJ2-7; the D gene is possibly TRBD2 (7 bases). The CDR3 extends over 16 amino acids. Trimming shortened V by 1 base and J by 4 bases, and 17 bases separated the two germline ends. Germline-derived CDR1 and CDR2 are LNHDA and SQIVND (reference sequence). For the CDR3, the DNA is TGTGCCAGTAGTATAGGCGGACAGTACGGGGGGTACGAGCAGTACTTC. Its protein product is CASSIGGQYGGYEQYF.

V is TRBV5-1 and J is TRBJ1-2; D gene uncertain. V lost 0 bases, J lost 5 bases, and 8 bases lay in between. Germline CDR1 reads SGHRS; CDR2 reads YFSETQ. The CDR3 has 13 residues. The CDR3 bases are TGCGCCAGCAGCTTGGAACCAGAATATGGCTACACCTTC. Translating it yields CASSLEPEYGYTF.

The chain has TRBV2 and TRBJ2-5, with 8 nucleotides matching TRBD2. Germline CDR1 and CDR2: SNHLY and FYNNEI. The V segment lost 4 bases and the J segment 4 bases; nucleotides outside the gene matches: 11. The CDR3 extends over 16 amino acids. CDR3 sequence reads: CASSGLALEQRETQYF. CDR3 DNA: TGTGCCAGCAGTGGACTAGCGTTGGAGCAGAGAGAGACCCAGTACTTC. The complete variable domain, with remaining parts taken from reference TRBV2 and TRBJ2-5, reads EPEVTQTPSHQVTQMGQEVILRCVPISNHLYFYWYRQILGQKVEFLVSFYNNEISEKSEIFDDQFSVERPDGSNFTLKIRSTKLEDSAMYFCASSGLALEQRETQYFGPGTRLLVL.

The chain employs TRBV9 and TRBJ1-2, with D perhaps matching TRBD1 (6 bases). Deletions cut 4 bases from V and 2 bases from J, with 9 bases between. Germline V gives CDR1 SGDLS, CDR2 YYNGEE. The CDR3 is 13 residues long. The chain's CDR3 is CASSKDRNYGYTF. The CDR3 nucleotides read TGTGCCAGCAGCAAGGACAGAAACTATGGCTACACCTTC.

The V and J genes are TRBV10-3 and TRBJ1-2; 7 bases line up with TRBD1. Trimming removed 2 bases from V and 7 bases from J; junction bases left unmatched: 1. Germline V gives CDR1 ENHRY, CDR2 SYGVKD. The CDR3 has 12 amino acids. For the CDR3, the DNA is TGTGCCATCAGTGAGACAGGGGTTGGCTACACCTTC. This translates into CAISETGVGYTF.

This chain links TRBV7-9 with TRBJ1-2, with TRBD1 matching 11 bases. Germline assignment: CDR1 SEHNR and CDR2 FQNEAQ (reference sequence). The CDR3 length is 14 residues. V shed 4 bases and J 2 bases; nucleotides not matched to a gene: 0. CDR3 bases: TGTGCCAGCAGCTGGGACAGGGGGAACTATGGCTACACCTTC. Translated: CASSWDRGNYGYTF.

The rearrangement links TRBV10-1 to TRBJ2-6; D may be TRBD2 (5 bases). The germline V and J ends were trimmed by 8 bases and 3 bases, with 20 bases remaining between them. The germline gives CDR1 WNHNN, CDR2 SYGVQD (reference sequence). There are 17 residues in the CDR3. This CDR3 reads CASASVGPGCGANVLTF. The CDR3 DNA reads as TGCGCCAGCGCAAGTGTAGGTCCGGGATGTGGGGCCAACGTCCTGACTTTC.

The chain joins TRBV6-6 to TRBJ1-1, with D possibly matching TRBD1 (6 bases). CDR3 length: 16 amino acids. The germline V gene has CDR1 MNHNY and CDR2 SVGAGI (reference sequence). Trimming cost V 2 bases and J 4 bases, with 17 bases left between them. This chain's CDR3 is CASSYLTGPQATEAFF. CDR3 nucleotides: TGTGCCAGCAGTTACCTGACAGGCCCCCAGGCCACTGAAGCTTTCTTT.

The chain is built from TRBV5-6 and TRBJ1-1, with 7 bases matching TRBD1. Per germline, CDR1 SGHDT and CDR2 YYEEEE. The CDR3 sequence is 14 residues long. V shed 2 bases and J 5 bases; nucleotides not matched to a gene: 6. CDR3 residues: CASSLAQGRTEAFF. DNA for the CDR3: TGTGCCAGCAGCTTAGCACAGGGGAGGACTGAAGCTTTCTTT.

The rearrangement uses TRBV6-6 and TRBJ1-2, with TRBD1 matching 7 bases. The germline gives CDR1 MNHNY, CDR2 SVGAGI (reference sequence). This CDR3 is built from 13 residues. V was clipped by 4 bases and J by 2 bases; unmatched bases: 1. The CDR3 sequence is CASSSTGNYGYTF. CDR3 coding DNA: TGTGCCAGCAGTTCGACAGGGAACTATGGCTACACCTTC.

This clone was observed a handful of times. The chain employs TRBV27 and TRBJ1-2; perhaps TRBD1 as D (6 bases). V shed 2 bases and J shed 4 bases, with 14 bases lying between them. The CDR3 runs to 15 residues. Germline V gene lookup returns CDR1 MNHEY and CDR2 SMNVEV (reference sequence). CDR3 sequence (DNA): TGTGCCAGCAGTTTAGCAGGACGACAGGTCTATGGCTACACCTTC. This gives the protein CASSLAGRQVYGYTF.

The chain joins TRBV4-3 to TRBJ1-1, with D hard to call. The V gene lost 1 base and the J gene lost 3 bases, with 9 bases spanning the gap. This CDR3 has 14 residues. Germline V lookup: CDR1 LGHNA, CDR2 YSLEER. CDR3 nucleotide sequence: TGCGCCAGCAGCCAAGTTTACGGGGACACTGAAGCTTTCTTT. Translating it yields CASSQVYGDTEAFF.

The V gene is TRBV5-5, the J gene TRBJ2-1; D is unresolved. The CDR3 spans 13 residues. Germline assignment: CDR1 SGHKS and CDR2 YYEKEE (reference sequence). V was cut by 1 base and J by 4 bases, with 6 bases left in between. CDR3 sequence reads: CASSLNGYNEQFF. The CDR3 DNA follows: TGTGCCAGCAGCTTGAACGGGTACAATGAGCAGTTCTTC.

As DNA, the CDR3 is TGTGCCAGTAGTAAGTGGGTGGGCAGGCCCCAAAACGCTGAAGCTTTCTTT. Its protein product is CASSKWVGRPQNAEAFF. The genes are TRBV19 and TRBJ1-1; D remains unclear. The CDR3 has 17 amino acids. Trimming shortened V by 4 bases and J by 6 bases, and 24 bases separated the two germline ends. From germline, CDR1 is LNHDA and CDR2 SQIVND (reference sequence).

V and J are TRBV6-4 and TRBJ1-5, with 10 bases matching TRBD1. CDR1 and CDR2 from the germline V gene are MRHNA and SNTAGT. V shed 4 bases and J 5 bases; nucleotides not matched to a gene: 5. The CDR3 is 15 amino acids. CDR3 sequence: CASSVDRGQYQPQHF. For the CDR3, the DNA is TGTGCCAGCAGTGTCGACAGGGGGCAATATCAGCCCCAGCATTTT.

CDR3 loop: CASSSQGLSPETQYF. In DNA, the CDR3 is TGTGCCAGCAGTTCACAGGGGCTCAGCCCAGAGACCCAGTACTTC. The rearrangement uses TRBV2 and TRBJ2-5; 7 bases agree with TRBD1. Losses at the gene ends were 5 bases for V and 4 bases for J; bases not matched to a gene: 10. In germline, CDR1 is SNHLY, CDR2 FYNNEI. The CDR3 runs 15 residues.

This clone turned up a few times. The CDR3 region is CASPHRYYGYTF. CDR3 bases: TGCGCCAGCCCCCACAGGTACTATGGCTACACCTTC. The chain uses TRBV4-1 and TRBJ1-2; maybe TRBD1 (5 bases). V lost 8 bases and J 3 bases, leaving 10 bases between the germline ends. The CDR3 is 12 amino acids. Germline V gene lookup returns CDR1 MGHRA and CDR2 YSYEKL.